The 23 T cell receptor beta chains presented below share a single source sample, sequenced in a study of OX40 agonist ivuxolimab in advanced cancers. Generated by immunoSEQ multiplex PCR, the TCRdb table keeps only in-frame clones and is missing some. Of around 95,000 clones listed, approximately 90% are singletons. The specimen was CD4+ or CD8+ T cells sorted from blood, collected in a trial of the OX40 agonist ivuxolimab. Receptors were obtained from an adult with an advanced solid tumor such as melanoma, head and neck, liver or kidney cancer.

The genes are TRBV5-1 and TRBJ1-5, with D possibly TRBD1 on 5 matching bases. V was clipped by 4 bases and J by 6 bases, with 11 bases between them. Per the germline V gene, CDR1 is SGHRS and CDR2 is YFSETQ. This CDR3 is 13 amino acids long. CDR3 residues: CASSPQGSQPQHF. The CDR3 DNA reads TGCGCCAGCAGCCCTCAGGGTAGTCAGCCCCAGCATTTT.

The chain links TRBV5-4 to TRBJ1-4, with TRBD1 as a possible D gene (6 bases). Germline V gene sequence: CDR1 SGHNT, CDR2 YYREEE (reference sequence). CDR3 size: 14 residues. V shed 5 bases and J shed 2 bases, with 10 bases lying between them. The CDR3 DNA sequence: TGTGCCAGCAGTTCGAGGGGGACTAATGAAAAACTGTTTTTT. Its translation: CASSSRGTNEKLFF. Filled out from reference TRBV5-4 and TRBJ1-4, the complete variable domain reads ETGVTQSPTHLIKTRGQQVTLRCSSQSGHNTVSWYQQALGQGPQFIFQYYREEENGRGNFPPRFSGLQFPNYSSELNVNALELDDSALYLCASSSRGTNEKLFFGSGTQLSVL.

This clone was recorded once. This chain links TRBV10-1 with TRBJ1-1; no firm D call. The CDR3 runs 15 residues. In germline, CDR1 is WNHNN, CDR2 SYGVQD (reference sequence). V was clipped by 6 bases and J by 1 base, with 15 bases between them. Here the CDR3 reads CASSAGLGRNTEAFF. The CDR3 bases are TGCGCCAGCAGCGCCGGCCTGGGCAGGAACACTGAAGCTTTCTTT.

V usage is TRBV2 and J usage is TRBJ2-3, with D maybe TRBD1 (6 bases). Per the germline V gene, CDR1 is SNHLY and CDR2 is FYNNEI. The V end lost 4 bases, the J end lost 2 bases, and 10 bases lay between the germline ends. This CDR3 spans 14 amino acids. CDR3: CASSGAGATDTQYF. The CDR3 bases are TGTGCCAGCAGTGGGGCAGGGGCCACAGATACGCAGTATTTT.

The chain couples TRBV5-1 to TRBJ2-7; 7 positions agree with TRBD2. V shed 4 bases, J shed 2 bases, and the junction held 9 bases outside the gene matches. The CDR3 contains 15 residues. CDR1 is SGHRS, CDR2 YFSETQ, per germline. CDR3 nucleotides: TGCGCCAGCAGCATGTGGGAGCGGGACCCCTACGAGCAGTACTTC. Its translation: CASSMWERDPYEQYF.

The chain links TRBV4-1 to TRBJ2-2, with 13 bases identical to TRBD2. The CDR3 has 18 residues. The trim removed 4 bases at V and 6 bases at J, leaving 11 bases unmatched. Germline lookup yields CDR1 MGHRA and CDR2 YSYEKL. CDR3 amino acids: CASSPIPTSGRGSGELFF. CDR3 coding DNA: TGCGCCAGCAGCCCAATACCAACTAGCGGGAGGGGGTCCGGGGAGCTGTTTTTT.

V gene TRBV10-1 combines with J gene TRBJ1-1; TRBD1 matches at 9 bases. Germline V gene sequence: CDR1 WNHNN, CDR2 SYGVQD (reference sequence). The CDR3 runs to 17 residues. Trimming cost V 9 bases and J 2 bases; bases outside gene matches: 16. The CDR3 DNA follows: TGCGCCAGAATGGCCCCCTATGACAGGGGGGCAAACACTGAAGCTTTCTTT. Amino acids: CARMAPYDRGANTEAFF.

The chain couples TRBV11-3 to TRBJ1-2; D is ambiguous. V shed 5 bases and J shed 3 bases, with 7 bases lying between them. The germline gives CDR1 SGHNT, CDR2 YENEEA. The CDR3 totals 12 residues. The chain's CDR3 is CASSHGDYGYTF. CDR3 bases: TGTGCCAGCAGCCACGGGGACTATGGCTACACCTTC.

This clone has a single count. The chain couples TRBV7-9 to TRBJ2-5; 9 bases match TRBD1. The CDR3 consists of 15 residues. Germline loops: CDR1 SEHNR, CDR2 FQNEAQ (reference sequence). The junction had 3 bases not matched to a gene; V was cut back by 1 base and J by 3 bases. This CDR3 reads CASSLGDRVEETQYF. Written as DNA, the CDR3 is TGTGCCAGCAGCTTAGGGGACAGGGTTGAAGAGACCCAGTACTTC.

The CDR3 region has the DNA TGTGCCAGCAGCCAGACTAGCGGGAGGGCTAGCTCCTACAATGAGCAGTTCTTC. As protein: CASSQTSGRASSYNEQFF. The chain recombines TRBV7-3 with TRBJ2-1; TRBD2 aligns across 14 bases. The CDR3 is 18 amino acids. V gave up 5 bases and J gave up 0 bases; unmatched junction bases: 6. Germline V gives CDR1 SGHTA, CDR2 FQGTGA.

The chain joins TRBV28 to TRBJ2-5, with D perhaps TRBD1 or TRBD2 (5 bases each). The length of the CDR3 is 16 residues. The ends were cut back, 8 bases at V and 4 bases at J, with 23 bases in the middle. Germline lookup yields CDR1 MDHEN and CDR2 SYDVKM. Here the CDR3 DNA reads TGTGCCAGCGTATCATTAAAGGGGAGAGACGCAGAGACCCAGTACTTC. Amino acids: CASVSLKGRDAETQYF.

The chain joins TRBV2 to TRBJ1-2; D unclear. Germline-derived CDR1 and CDR2 are SNHLY and FYNNEI. This CDR3 has 14 residues. V was trimmed by 4 bases and J by 8 bases, leaving 17 bases between them. The CDR3 bases are TGTGCCAGCAGTGCCCCGCCTCTCCGGGGAGGCTACACCTTC. Its protein is CASSAPPLRGGYTF.

The V gene is TRBV5-1, the J gene TRBJ2-3, with 7 bases fitting TRBD1. This CDR3 is 15 amino acids long. With V trimmed by 3 bases and J by 8 bases, 12 bases remained unmatched. Germline V gives CDR1 SGHRS, CDR2 YFSETQ. In nucleotides, the CDR3 is TGCGCCAGCAGCTCTTCCGGGACAGACCCCGGTACGCAGTATTTT. As protein: CASSSSGTDPGTQYF.

The chain links TRBV12-2 to TRBJ1-1; the D segment call TRBD1 is taken from the table without a DNA check. TRBV12-2 is assigned pseudogene status. The CDR3 is 12 residues long. CDR3 in DNA: TGTGCAAGGGGAAACAGGGAATCTGAAGCTTTCTTT. Translation gives CARGNRESEAFF.

The rearrangement joins TRBV7-6 to TRBJ1-2; 7 bases align to TRBD1. The CDR3 totals 15 residues. J was trimmed by 0 bases and V by 5 bases; bases with no gene match: 6. Germline loops: CDR1 SGHVS, CDR2 FNYEAQ. The CDR3 is CASSLGTAANYGYTF. The DNA of the CDR3 is TGTGCCAGCAGCCTCGGGACAGCCGCTAACTATGGCTACACCTTC.

The chain uses TRBV2 and TRBJ2-1; weak D call: TRBD1 (6 bases). CDR1 is SNHLY, CDR2 FYNNEI, per germline. V was trimmed by 8 bases and J by 1 base, leaving 15 bases between them. The CDR3 consists of 15 residues. The CDR3: CASQENRVSYNEQFF. The CDR3 coding sequence is TGTGCCAGCCAAGAGAACAGGGTGTCCTACAATGAGCAGTTCTTC.

V and J are TRBV2 and TRBJ2-5; D gene unclear. Germline V lookup: CDR1 SNHLY, CDR2 FYNNEI. The length of the CDR3 is 11 residues. V was clipped by 5 bases and J by 7 bases, with 8 bases between them. Here the CDR3 DNA reads TGTGCCAGCAGTACCAGTGGGACCCAGTACTTC. This translates into CASSTSGTQYF.

This clone has a handful of counts. The J gene is TRBJ1-5, the V gene TRBV15, with 9 bases fitting TRBD1. This CDR3 is 11 amino acids long. Looked up from germline, CDR1 is LNHNV and CDR2 is YYDKDF (reference sequence). V shed 3 bases, J shed 16 bases, and the junction held 4 bases outside the gene matches. Here the CDR3 reads CATSRDRGGHF. The CDR3 region has the DNA TGTGCCACCAGCAGGGACAGGGGAGGACATTTT.

The rearrangement joins TRBV5-1 to TRBJ2-7, with D perhaps matching TRBD1 or TRBD2 (5 bases each). Germline V gives CDR1 SGHRS, CDR2 YFSETQ. The CDR3 contains 13 residues. The V end lost 3 bases, the J end lost 6 bases, and 13 bases lay between the germline ends. As DNA, the CDR3 is TGCGCCAGCAGCTCTACGGGGCCGGGCGAGCAGTACTTC. Its protein is CASSSTGPGEQYF.

The V and J genes are TRBV19 and TRBJ1-3; D is perhaps TRBD1 (5 bases). Germline V lookup: CDR1 LNHDA, CDR2 SQIVND (reference sequence). Deletions cut 6 bases from V and 4 bases from J, with 10 bases between. The CDR3 covers 13 residues. CDR3 residues: CASSQRGGNTIYF. The CDR3 coding sequence is TGTGCCAGTAGCCAGCGGGGGGGAAACACCATATATTTT. The full variable domain, with the rest looked up from reference TRBV19 and TRBJ1-3, is DGGITQSPKYLFRKEGQNVTLSCEQNLNHDAMYWYRQDPGQGLRLIYYSQIVNDFQKGDIAEGYSVSREKKESFPLTVTSAQKNPTAFYLCASSQRGGNTIYFGEGSWLTVV.

The chain combines TRBV10-3 with TRBJ1-5; no clear D. The CDR3 covers 12 residues. CDR1 is ENHRY, CDR2 SYGVKD, per germline. With 0 bases removed from V and 4 bases from J, the gap between germline ends came to 1 base. The DNA of the CDR3 is TGTGCCATCAGTGAGTCGAATCAGCCCCAGCATTTT. The encoded protein is CAISESNQPQHF.

This clone showed up just a few times. The gene calls are TRBV2 and TRBJ2-7, with D hard to call. This CDR3 contains 10 residues. V shed 3 bases and J shed 4 bases, with 1 base lying between them. Germline CDR1 and CDR2: SNHLY and FYNNEI. CDR3 sequence reads: CASSEYEQYF. CDR3 in DNA: TGTGCCAGCAGTGAGTACGAGCAGTACTTC.

This chain connects TRBV20-1 to TRBJ2-3; D unresolved. Germline values: CDR1 DFQATT, CDR2 SNEGSKA (reference sequence). V lost 6 bases to trimming and J lost 6 bases, with 10 bases between them. The CDR3 covers 11 residues. The CDR3 DNA reads as TGCAGTGCGGAGTTAAGGGATACGCAGTATTTT. Residues: CSAELRDTQYF.